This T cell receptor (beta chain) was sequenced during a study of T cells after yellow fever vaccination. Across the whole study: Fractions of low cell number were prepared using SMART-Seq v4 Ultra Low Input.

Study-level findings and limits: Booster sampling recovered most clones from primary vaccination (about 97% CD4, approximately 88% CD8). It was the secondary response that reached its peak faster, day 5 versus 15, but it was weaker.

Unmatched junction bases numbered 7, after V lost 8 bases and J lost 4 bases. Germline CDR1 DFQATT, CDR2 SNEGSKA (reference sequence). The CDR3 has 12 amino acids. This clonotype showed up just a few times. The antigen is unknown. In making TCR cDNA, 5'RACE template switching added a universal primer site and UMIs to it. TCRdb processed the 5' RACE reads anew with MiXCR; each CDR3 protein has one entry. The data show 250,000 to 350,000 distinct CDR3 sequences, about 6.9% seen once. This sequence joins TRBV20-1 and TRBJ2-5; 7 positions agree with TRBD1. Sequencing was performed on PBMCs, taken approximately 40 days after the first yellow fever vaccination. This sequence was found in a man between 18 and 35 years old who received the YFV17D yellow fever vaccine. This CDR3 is CSTQQGRETQYF. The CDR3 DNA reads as TGCAGTACACAACAGGGGAGAGAGACCCAGTACTTC.